This is a list of T cell receptor beta chains from one sample in a study of shared clonotypes between healthy human individuals. The table came from immunoSEQ multiplex PCR; TCRdb's copy has only in-frame clones and leaves some out. The data contain fewer than 1.6 million clones, about 98.5% of them singletons. Source material: naive CD4+ T cells sorted from blood. Every receptor here comes from a man aged 25 to 45 in good health. Each CDR3 is given without its conserved first and last residue. Each record gives: clone size, V gene, J gene, CDR3 protein. Some rows mark clone size as missing; the rest say once, few, many or name a class of expanded clone.

abundance: -; v_gene: TRBV10-3; j_gene: TRBJ2-1; CDR3aa: AISESAYNEQF
abundance: -; v_gene: TRBV9; j_gene: TRBJ2-5; CDR3aa: ASSSPEGFQETQY
abundance: once; v_gene: TRBV13; j_gene: TRBJ2-5; CDR3aa: ASSLRTGLQETQY
abundance: -; v_gene: TRBV20-1; j_gene: TRBJ1-2; CDR3aa: SAEKSGYT
abundance: -; v_gene: TRBV2; j_gene: TRBJ2-3; CDR3aa: ASSEGVGTDTQY
abundance: -; v_gene: TRBV5-6; j_gene: TRBJ2-1; CDR3aa: ASSLEIGTAYNEQF
abundance: -; v_gene: TRBV29-1; j_gene: TRBJ2-6; CDR3aa: SVGHRESSGANVLT
abundance: -; v_gene: TRBV10-3; j_gene: TRBJ2-1; CDR3aa: ATRGGAQSYNEQF
abundance: -; v_gene: TRBV4-2; j_gene: TRBJ2-1; CDR3aa: ASSQGPAGSSYNEQF
abundance: -; v_gene: TRBV2; j_gene: TRBJ2-6; CDR3aa: ARSGESGANVLT
abundance: -; v_gene: TRBV7-2; j_gene: TRBJ2-5; CDR3aa: ASSYPTVAYQETQY
abundance: -; v_gene: TRBV19; j_gene: TRBJ1-2; CDR3aa: ASSIGQDGYGYT
abundance: -; v_gene: TRBV5-1; j_gene: TRBJ2-5; CDR3aa: ASNLRGLPETQY
abundance: -; v_gene: TRBV10-3; j_gene: TRBJ2-7; CDR3aa: ATGTSGRDTYEQY
abundance: -; v_gene: TRBV6-5; j_gene: TRBJ2-7; CDR3aa: ASTRLGEQY
abundance: -; v_gene: TRBV6-1; j_gene: TRBJ1-5; CDR3aa: ASNVRVNQPQH
abundance: -; v_gene: TRBV5-1; j_gene: TRBJ2-1; CDR3aa: ASSLTSGRTGYNEQF
abundance: -; v_gene: TRBV18; j_gene: TRBJ2-3; CDR3aa: ASSPDLTDTQY
abundance: once; v_gene: TRBV6-1; j_gene: TRBJ2-2; CDR3aa: ASSGISGYTGELF
abundance: -; v_gene: TRBV4-3; j_gene: TRBJ2-7; CDR3aa: ASSQVTIPGLAGREQY
abundance: -; v_gene: TRBV15; j_gene: TRBJ2-7; CDR3aa: ATSREPPGIYEQY
abundance: -; v_gene: TRBV11-2; j_gene: TRBJ1-4; CDR3aa: ASTSGYRFEKLF
abundance: -; v_gene: TRBV29-1; j_gene: TRBJ2-1; CDR3aa: SVEEGAGTEQF
abundance: -; v_gene: TRBV10-2; j_gene: TRBJ2-7; CDR3aa: ASSGMVNSYEQY
abundance: once; v_gene: TRBV10-3; j_gene: TRBJ2-3; CDR3aa: AIRETSDTDTQY
abundance: -; v_gene: TRBV2; j_gene: TRBJ2-3; CDR3aa: ASSDQGTDTQY
abundance: -; v_gene: TRBV5-6; j_gene: TRBJ2-2; CDR3aa: ASSPTGRYTGELF
abundance: -; v_gene: TRBV28; j_gene: TRBJ2-7; CDR3aa: ASRPGVGYEQY